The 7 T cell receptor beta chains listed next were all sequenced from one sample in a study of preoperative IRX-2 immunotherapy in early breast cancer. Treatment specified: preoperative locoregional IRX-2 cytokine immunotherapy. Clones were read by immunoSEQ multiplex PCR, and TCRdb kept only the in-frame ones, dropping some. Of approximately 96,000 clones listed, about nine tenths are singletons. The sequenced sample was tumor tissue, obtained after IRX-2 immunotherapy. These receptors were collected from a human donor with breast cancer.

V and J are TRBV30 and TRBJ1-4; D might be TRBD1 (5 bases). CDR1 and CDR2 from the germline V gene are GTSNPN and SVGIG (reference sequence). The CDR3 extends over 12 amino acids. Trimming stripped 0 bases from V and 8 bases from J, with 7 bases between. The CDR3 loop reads CAWSVRDEKLFF. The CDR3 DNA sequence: TGTGCCTGGAGTGTCAGGGACGAAAAACTGTTTTTT.

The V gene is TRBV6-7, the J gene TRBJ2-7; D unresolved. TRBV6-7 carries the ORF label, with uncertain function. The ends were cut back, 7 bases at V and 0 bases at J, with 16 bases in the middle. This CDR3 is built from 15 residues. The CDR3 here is CASTTDGPHSYEQYF. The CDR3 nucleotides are TGTGCCAGCACCACCGACGGGCCTCACTCCTACGAGCAGTACTTC.

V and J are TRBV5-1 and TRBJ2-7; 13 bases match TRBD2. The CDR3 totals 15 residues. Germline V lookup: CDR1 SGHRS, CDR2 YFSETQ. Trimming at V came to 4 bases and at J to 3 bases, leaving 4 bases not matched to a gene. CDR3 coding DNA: TGCGCCAGCAGCCCTGGGACTAGCGGGGTCTACGAGCAGTACTTC. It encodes CASSPGTSGVYEQYF. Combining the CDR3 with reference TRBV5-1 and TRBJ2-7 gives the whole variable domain KAGVTQTPRYLIKTRGQQVTLSCSPISGHRSVSWYQQTPGQGLQFLFEYFSETQRNKGNFPGRFSGRQFSNSRSEMNVSTLELGDSALYLCASSPGTSGVYEQYFGPGTRLTVT.

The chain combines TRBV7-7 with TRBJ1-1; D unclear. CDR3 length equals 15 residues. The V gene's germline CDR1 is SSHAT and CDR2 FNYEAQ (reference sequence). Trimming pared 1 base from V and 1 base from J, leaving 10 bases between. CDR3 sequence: CASSLGRRTNTEAFF. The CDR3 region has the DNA TGTGCCAGCAGCTTAGGGCGCAGGACGAACACTGAAGCTTTCTTT.

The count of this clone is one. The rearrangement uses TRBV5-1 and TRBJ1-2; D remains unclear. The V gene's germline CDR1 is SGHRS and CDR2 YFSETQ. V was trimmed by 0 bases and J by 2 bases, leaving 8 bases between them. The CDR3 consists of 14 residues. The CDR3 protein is CASSLGVQNYGYTF. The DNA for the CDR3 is TGCGCCAGCAGCTTGGGGGTACAGAACTATGGCTACACCTTC.

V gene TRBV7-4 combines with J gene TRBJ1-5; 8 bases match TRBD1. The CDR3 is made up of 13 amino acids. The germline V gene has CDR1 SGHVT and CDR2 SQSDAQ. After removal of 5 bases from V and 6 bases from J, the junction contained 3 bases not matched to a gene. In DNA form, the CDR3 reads TGTGCCAGCAGCCGAGGGACAGGTCAGCCCCAGCATTTT. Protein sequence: CASSRGTGQPQHF.

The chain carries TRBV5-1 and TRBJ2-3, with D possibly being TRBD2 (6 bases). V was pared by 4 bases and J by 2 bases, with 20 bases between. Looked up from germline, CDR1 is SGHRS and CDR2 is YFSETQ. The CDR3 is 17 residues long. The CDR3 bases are TGCGCCAGCAGCCGCGGAACGACCCGGGACTTCACAGATACGCAGTATTTT. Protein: CASSRGTTRDFTDTQYF.